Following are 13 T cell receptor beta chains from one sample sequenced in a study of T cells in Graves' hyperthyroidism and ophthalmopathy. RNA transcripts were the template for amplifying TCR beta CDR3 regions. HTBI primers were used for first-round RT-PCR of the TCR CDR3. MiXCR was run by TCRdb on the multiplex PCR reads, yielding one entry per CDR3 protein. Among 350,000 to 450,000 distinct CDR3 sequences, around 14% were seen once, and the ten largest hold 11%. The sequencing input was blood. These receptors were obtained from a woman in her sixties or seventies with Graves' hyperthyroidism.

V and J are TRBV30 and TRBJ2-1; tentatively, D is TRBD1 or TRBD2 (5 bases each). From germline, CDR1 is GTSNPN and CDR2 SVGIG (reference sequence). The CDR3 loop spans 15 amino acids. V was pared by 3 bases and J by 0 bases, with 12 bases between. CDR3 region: CAWRGRKSSYNEQFF. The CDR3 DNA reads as TGTGCCTGGAGGGGACGGAAAAGCTCCTACAATGAGCAGTTCTTC.

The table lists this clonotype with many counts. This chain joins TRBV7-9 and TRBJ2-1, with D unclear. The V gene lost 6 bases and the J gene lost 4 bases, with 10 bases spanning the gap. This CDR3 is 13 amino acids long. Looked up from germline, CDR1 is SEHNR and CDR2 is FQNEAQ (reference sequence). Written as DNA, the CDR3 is TGTGCCAGCAGTGTAGTGGGTTACAATGAGCAGTTCTTC. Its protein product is CASSVVGYNEQFF. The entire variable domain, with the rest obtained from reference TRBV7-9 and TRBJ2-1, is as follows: DTGVSQNPRHKITKRGQNVTFRCDPISEHNRLYWYRQTLGQGPEFLTYFQNEAQLEKSRLLSDRFSAERPKGSFSTLEIQRTEQGDSAMYLCASSVVGYNEQFFGPGTRLTVL.

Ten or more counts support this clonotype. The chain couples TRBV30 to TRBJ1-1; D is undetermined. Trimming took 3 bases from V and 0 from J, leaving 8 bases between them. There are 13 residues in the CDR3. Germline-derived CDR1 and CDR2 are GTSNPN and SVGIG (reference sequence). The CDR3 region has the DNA TGTGCCTGGAGGACTACCTTGAACACTGAAGCTTTCTTT. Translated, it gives CAWRTTLNTEAFF.

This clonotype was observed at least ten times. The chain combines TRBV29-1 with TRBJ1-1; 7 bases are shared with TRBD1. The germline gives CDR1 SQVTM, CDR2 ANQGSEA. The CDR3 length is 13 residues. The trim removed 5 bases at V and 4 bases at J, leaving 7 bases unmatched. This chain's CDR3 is CSVSQGRATEAFF. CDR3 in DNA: TGCAGCGTTTCACAGGGGAGGGCCACTGAAGCTTTCTTT.

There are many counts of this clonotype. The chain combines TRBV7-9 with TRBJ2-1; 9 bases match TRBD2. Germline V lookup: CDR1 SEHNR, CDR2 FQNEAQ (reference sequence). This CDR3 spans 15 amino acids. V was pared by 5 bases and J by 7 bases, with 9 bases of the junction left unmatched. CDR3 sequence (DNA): TGTGCCAGCAGCCGGCTAGCGGGAATAACTAATGAGCAGTTCTTC. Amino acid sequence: CASSRLAGITNEQFF.

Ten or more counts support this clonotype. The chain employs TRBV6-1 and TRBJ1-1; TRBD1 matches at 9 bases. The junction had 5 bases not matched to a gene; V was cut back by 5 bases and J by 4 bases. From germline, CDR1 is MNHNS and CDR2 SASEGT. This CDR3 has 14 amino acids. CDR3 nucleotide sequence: TGTGCCAGCAGTTATACAGGGGGCGGCACTGAAGCTTTCTTT. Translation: CASSYTGGGTEAFF.

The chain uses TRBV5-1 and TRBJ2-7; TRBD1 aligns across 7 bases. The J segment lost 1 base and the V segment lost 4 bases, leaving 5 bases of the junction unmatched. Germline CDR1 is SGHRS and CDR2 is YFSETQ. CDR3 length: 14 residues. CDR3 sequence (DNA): TGCGCCAGCAGCCGGCGACAGGGATCCTACGAGCAGTACTTC. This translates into CASSRRQGSYEQYF.

In nucleotides, the CDR3 is TGTGCCAGCAGTTCTCAGGGAGCGAACACCGGGGAGCTGTTTTTT. Translating gives CASSSQGANTGELFF. The rearrangement uses TRBV12-3 or TRBV12-4 and TRBJ2-2, with D possibly called TRBD1 or TRBD2 (5 bases each). This CDR3 comprises 15 residues. Trimming shortened V by 4 bases and J by 0 bases, and 9 bases separated the two germline ends.

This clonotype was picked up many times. The DNA for the CDR3 is TGCGCCAGCAGCGGCCGGGGGTATCCTGAAGCTTTCTTT. Protein product: CASSGRGYPEAFF. The rearrangement joins TRBV5-1 to TRBJ1-1, with D perhaps matching TRBD1 (5 bases). This CDR3 has 13 residues. The ends were cut back, 4 bases at V and 6 bases at J, with 13 bases in the middle. Germline assignment: CDR1 SGHRS and CDR2 YFSETQ. Looking up the rest from reference TRBV5-1 and TRBJ1-1 gives the full variable domain: KAGVTQTPRYLIKTRGQQVTLSCSPISGHRSVSWYQQTPGQGLQFLFEYFSETQRNKGNFPGRFSGRQFSNSRSEMNVSTLELGDSALYLCASSGRGYPEAFFGQGTRLTVV.

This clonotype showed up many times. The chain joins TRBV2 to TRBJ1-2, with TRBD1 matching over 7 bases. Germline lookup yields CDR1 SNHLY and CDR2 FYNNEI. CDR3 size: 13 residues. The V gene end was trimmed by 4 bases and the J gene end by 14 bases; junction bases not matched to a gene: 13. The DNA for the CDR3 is TGTGCCAGCAGTGCGTATCGGGACAGAGCCGAAACCTTC. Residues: CASSAYRDRAETF. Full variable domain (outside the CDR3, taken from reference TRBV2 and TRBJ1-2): EPEVTQTPSHQVTQMGQEVILRCVPISNHLYFYWYRQILGQKVEFLVSFYNNEISEKSEIFDDQFSVERPDGSNFTLKIRSTKLEDSAMYFCASSAYRDRAETFGSGTRLTVV.

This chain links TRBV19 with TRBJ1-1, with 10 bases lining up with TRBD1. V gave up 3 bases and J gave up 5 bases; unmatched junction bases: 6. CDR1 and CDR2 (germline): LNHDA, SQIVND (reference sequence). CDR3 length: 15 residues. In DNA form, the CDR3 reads TGTGCCAGTAGTATCAGGACAGGGGGGGGGACTGAAGCTTTCTTT. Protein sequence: CASSIRTGGGTEAFF.

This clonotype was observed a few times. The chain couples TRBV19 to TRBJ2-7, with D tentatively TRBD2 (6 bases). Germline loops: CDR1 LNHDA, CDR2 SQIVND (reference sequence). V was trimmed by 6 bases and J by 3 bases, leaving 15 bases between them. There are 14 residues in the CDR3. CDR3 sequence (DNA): TGTGCCAGTAGGTTGCGGGGTGACAGCTACGAGCAGTACTTC. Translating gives CASRLRGDSYEQYF. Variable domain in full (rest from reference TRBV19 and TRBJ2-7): DGGITQSPKYLFRKEGQNVTLSCEQNLNHDAMYWYRQDPGQGLRLIYYSQIVNDFQKGDIAEGYSVSREKKESFPLTVTSAQKNPTAFYLCASRLRGDSYEQYFGPGTRLTVT.

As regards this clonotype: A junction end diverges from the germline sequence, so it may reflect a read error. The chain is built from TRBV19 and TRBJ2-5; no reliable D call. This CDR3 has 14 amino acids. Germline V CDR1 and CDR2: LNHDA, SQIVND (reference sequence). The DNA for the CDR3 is TGTGCCAGTATAGTTTCTTACTTCCAAGAGAACCAGTACTTC. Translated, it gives CASIVSYFQENQYF.